Below are 18 T cell receptor beta chains sequenced from a single sample in a study of cytomegalovirus exposure and HLA in healthy donors. The PCR ran on 60 Vbeta and 13 Jbeta primers. The assay was immunoSEQ multiplex PCR, and TCRdb's table has in-frame clones only and misses some. This table holds 65,000 to 70,000 clones, 85% to 90% found once. The sample comprised PBMCs. Receptors originate from a woman in her twenties or thirties in good health and CMV-seropositive.

The sample holds one count of this clone. The chain joins TRBV5-6 to TRBJ2-6; 10 bases fit TRBD1. CDR1 SGHDT and CDR2 YYEEEE come from the germline V gene. This CDR3 is 17 amino acids long. J lost 3 bases, V lost 3 bases, and 6 bases had no gene match. CDR3 residues: CASSWRDRGFGANVLTF. The CDR3 DNA follows: TGTGCCAGCAGCTGGAGGGACAGGGGATTTGGGGCCAACGTCCTGACTTTC.

The rearrangement joins TRBV2 to TRBJ1-2, with 9 bases fitting TRBD1. The V segment lost 7 bases and the J segment 8 bases; nucleotides outside the gene matches: 5. The CDR3 contains 12 residues. Germline CDR1 SNHLY, CDR2 FYNNEI. The CDR3 loop reads CASKDRGYGYTF. DNA of the CDR3: TGTGCCAGCAAGGACAGGGGTTACGGCTACACCTTC.

The chain has TRBV28 and TRBJ1-2; 9 nucleotides line up with TRBD1. The CDR3 has 17 amino acids. CDR1 is MDHEN and CDR2 is SYDVKM in the germline V gene. With 6 bases clipped from V and 4 bases from J, the junction kept 15 bases outside the gene matches. The CDR3 DNA follows: TGTGCCAGCAGCCCCCCGGGACAGGGACTGGTTGGCTATGGCTACACCTTC. This sequence encodes CASSPPGQGLVGYGYTF.

This chain uses TRBV5-6 with TRBJ2-7; tentatively, D is TRBD2 (5 bases). V dropped 1 base and J dropped 4 bases, with 9 bases sitting between them. The germline gives CDR1 SGHDT, CDR2 YYEEEE. The CDR3 covers 13 residues. CDR3 residues: CASSLRRVYEQYF. DNA of the CDR3: TGTGCCAGCAGCTTGAGGCGGGTTTACGAGCAGTACTTC.

The rearrangement links TRBV7-9 to TRBJ2-5, with 9 bases that match TRBD1. This CDR3 is built from 14 residues. V dropped 4 bases and J dropped 3; count of bases not matched to a gene: 3. Germline V gene lookup returns CDR1 SEHNR and CDR2 FQNEAQ (reference sequence). The CDR3 DNA sequence: TGTGCCAGCAGCTACGGGACAGGGAAAGAGACCCAGTACTTC. Protein product: CASSYGTGKETQYF. The complete variable domain, with remaining parts taken from reference TRBV7-9 and TRBJ2-5, reads DTGVSQNPRHKITKRGQNVTFRCDPISEHNRLYWYRQTLGQGPEFLTYFQNEAQLEKSRLLSDRFSAERPKGSFSTLEIQRTEQGDSAMYLCASSYGTGKETQYFGPGTRLLVL.

The chain joins TRBV7-7 to TRBJ1-2; weak D call: TRBD1 (6 bases). Germline V gene lookup returns CDR1 SSHAT and CDR2 FNYEAQ (reference sequence). This CDR3 region has 18 residues. V gave up 4 bases and J gave up 4 bases, with 25 bases separating them. For the CDR3, the DNA is TGTGCCAGCAGCTCGACCCCGAGGACAGAGAAACGTTCCTATGGCTACACCTTC. The encoded protein is CASSSTPRTEKRSYGYTF.

The gene calls are TRBV4-1 and TRBJ2-2, with D tentatively TRBD2 (6 bases). V lost 3 bases, J lost 4 bases, and 15 bases lay in between. Germline assignment: CDR1 MGHRA and CDR2 YSYEKL. The CDR3 is 16 amino acids. The CDR3 reads CASSHLAEGGTGELFF. CDR3 nucleotides: TGCGCCAGCAGCCACCTCGCGGAGGGAGGCACCGGGGAGCTGTTTTTT.

This CDR3 reads CASSPRTGAYEQYF. The CDR3 nucleotides are TGTGCCAGCAGCCCTCGGACAGGGGCCTACGAGCAGTACTTC. The chain recombines TRBV7-6 with TRBJ2-7; TRBD1 agrees at 9 bases. Per the germline V gene, CDR1 is SGHVS and CDR2 is FNYEAQ. J lost 2 bases, V lost 5 bases, and 4 bases had no gene match. The CDR3 is made up of 14 amino acids.

This chain's CDR3 is CASSRTGPGGEQYF. Written as DNA, the CDR3 is TGTGCCAGCAGCCGGACAGGGCCGGGGGGCGAGCAGTACTTC. The chain links TRBV7-6 to TRBJ2-7; D is possibly TRBD1 (8 bases). V was clipped by 5 bases and J by 6 bases, with 17 bases between them. The CDR3 contains 14 residues. Germline values: CDR1 SGHVS, CDR2 FNYEAQ.

The chain recombines TRBV7-8 with TRBJ2-5; TRBD1 matches 9 bases. The CDR3 contains 15 residues. Unmatched junction bases numbered 9, after V lost 5 bases and J lost 5 bases. From germline, CDR1 is SGHVS and CDR2 FQNEAQ. CDR3 nucleotides: TGTGCCAGCAGCCACAAGACAGGGGGGGTCGAGACCCAGTACTTC. Encoded protein: CASSHKTGGVETQYF.

The CDR3 DNA reads TGCAGCGTGTGGGCAGCGAACACCGGGGAGCTGTTTTTT. This sequence encodes CSVWAANTGELFF. This sequence joins TRBV29-1 and TRBJ2-2; D is ambiguous. The V end lost 6 bases, the J end lost 0 bases, and 8 bases lay between the germline ends. The CDR3 runs to 13 residues. Germline CDR1 reads SQVTM; CDR2 reads ANQGSEA.

The gene calls are TRBV5-4 and TRBJ2-7; TRBD2 matches 9 bases. V lost 0 bases and J lost 6; bases outside the gene matches: 7. The germline gives CDR1 SGHNT, CDR2 YYREEE (reference sequence). CDR3 length equals 15 residues. The CDR3 region has the DNA TGTGCCAGCAGCTTGGTCGCGGGAGGGCCAGGCGAGCAGTACTTC. Protein: CASSLVAGGPGEQYF.

This chain links TRBV27 with TRBJ2-5, with 8 bases matching TRBD2. CDR3 length: 15 amino acids. V was pared by 2 bases and J by 4 bases, with 6 bases of the junction left unmatched. Germline V lookup: CDR1 MNHEY, CDR2 SMNVEV (reference sequence). The CDR3 DNA follows: TGTGCCAGCAGTTTAGCGGGGGGCATGGGAGAGACCCAGTACTTC. Amino acids: CASSLAGGMGETQYF.

V usage is TRBV29-1 and J usage is TRBJ2-1; no clear D gene. Germline V lookup: CDR1 SQVTM, CDR2 ANQGSEA. This CDR3 is 11 amino acids long. V lost 5 bases and J lost 2, with 4 bases in between. The CDR3 DNA reads TGCAGCGTTTCCACCTACAATGAGCAGTTCTTC. It encodes CSVSTYNEQFF.

The chain recombines TRBV28 with TRBJ1-2; TRBD1 matches at 8 bases. The J segment lost 5 bases and the V segment lost 8 bases, leaving 10 bases of the junction unmatched. This CDR3 is 14 amino acids long. CDR1 is MDHEN and CDR2 is SYDVKM in the germline V gene. The DNA of the CDR3 is TGTGCCAGCTACTTTTCGGGACAGGATTATGGCTACACCTTC. It codes for CASYFSGQDYGYTF.

The gene calls are TRBV28 and TRBJ1-1, with unresolved D. V lost 11 bases and J lost 0, with 10 bases in between. The length of the CDR3 is 12 residues. Germline loops: CDR1 MDHEN, CDR2 SYDVKM. CDR3 nucleotide sequence: TGTGCCGCCCGGGGTATGAACACTGAAGCTTTCTTT. Translating gives CAARGMNTEAFF.

The genes are TRBV28 and TRBJ2-1; 7 positions agree with TRBD2. Germline V lookup: CDR1 MDHEN, CDR2 SYDVKM. Trimming removed 8 bases from V and 8 bases from J; junction bases left unmatched: 30. This CDR3 comprises 20 residues. The CDR3 DNA sequence: TGTGCCAGCCCCCCGGTCGTGCCTAGCGGCCTTGGGCTGGGAGGGGATGAGCAGTTCTTC. Its translation: CASPPVVPSGLGLGGDEQFF.

Turning to this clone: A junction boundary mismatches the germline segment, possibly from a read error. The gene calls are TRBV25-1 and TRBJ1-1; no definite D call. The CDR3 is 13 residues long. Germline V lookup: CDR1 MGHDK, CDR2 SYGVNS. The CDR3, as DNA: TGTGCCAGCCGAGTGGAAGGTTCGGCGACTTTACTCTTT. Its translation: CASRVEGSATLLF.